The 32 T cell receptor beta chains listed next were all sequenced from one sample in a study of blood T cell repertoires in COVID-19. Sequencing was performed with immunoSEQ multiplex PCR; in TCRdb, only in-frame clones are kept and a portion is missing. The sample shows hundreds of thousands of clones, approximately 83% of them seen only once. Specimen: peripheral blood. All receptors derive from a woman aged 30 to 39 who had recovered from COVID-19.

This chain uses TRBV4-2 with TRBJ1-5; no definite D call. Trimming removed 1 base from V and 2 bases from J, with 6 bases in between. Germline V gives CDR1 LGHNA, CDR2 YNFKEQ. The CDR3 is 14 amino acids. The CDR3: CASSQGLGNQPQHF. CDR3 nucleotides: TGTGCCAGCAGCCAAGGTCTAGGCAATCAGCCCCAGCATTTT.

The chain combines TRBV30 with TRBJ2-7; 10 nucleotides line up with TRBD2. Trimming cost V 5 bases and J 6 bases; bases outside gene matches: 10. The CDR3 consists of 14 residues. Germline lookup yields CDR1 GTSNPN and CDR2 SVGIG (reference sequence). The CDR3 sequence: CAWGTGTSVTEQYF. The CDR3 bases are TGTGCCTGGGGGACCGGGACTAGCGTTACCGAGCAGTACTTC.

V is TRBV5-6 and J is TRBJ2-2, with 7 bases aligning to TRBD2. V lost 0 bases to trimming and J lost 4 bases; unmatched junction nucleotides: 6. CDR3 length: 16 residues. Looked up from germline, CDR1 is SGHDT and CDR2 is YYEEEE. The DNA of the CDR3 is TGTGCCAGCAGCTTGGGCCTAAGCGGGGCCACCGGGGAGCTGTTTTTT. Its translation is CASSLGLSGATGELFF.

The rearrangement joins TRBV19 to TRBJ1-2; D might be TRBD1 (5 bases). CDR1 is LNHDA, CDR2 SQIVND, per germline (reference sequence). Trimming stripped 11 bases from V and 0 bases from J, with 19 bases between. CDR3 length equals 15 residues. The CDR3 here is CASKPMGGANYGYTF. DNA of the CDR3: TGTGCCTCCAAACCTATGGGGGGGGCTAACTATGGCTACACCTTC. Supplemented by reference TRBV19 and TRBJ1-2, the full variable domain reads DGGITQSPKYLFRKEGQNVTLSCEQNLNHDAMYWYRQDPGQGLRLIYYSQIVNDFQKGDIAEGYSVSREKKESFPLTVTSAQKNPTAFYLCASKPMGGANYGYTFGSGTRLTVV.

CDR3 DNA: TGTGCCAGCAGGGGGCAGGGGGCTACTGAAGCTTTCTTT. It specifies CASRGQGATEAFF. This chain joins TRBV27 and TRBJ1-1, with 8 nucleotides matching TRBD1. The ends lost 6 bases at V and 5 bases at J; junction bases unmatched: 5. Per the germline V gene, CDR1 is MNHEY and CDR2 is SMNVEV (reference sequence). The CDR3 has 13 amino acids.

CDR3: CASSPPGLAVYEQYF. The DNA for the CDR3 is TGTGCCAGCAGCCCCCCAGGACTAGCGGTTTACGAGCAGTACTTC. The chain uses TRBV7-8 and TRBJ2-7, with 10 bases that match TRBD2. Germline loops: CDR1 SGHVS, CDR2 FQNEAQ. V shed 5 bases, J shed 4 bases, and the junction held 8 bases outside the gene matches. This CDR3 is 15 amino acids long.

J is TRBJ2-7 and V is TRBV11-2; D is unclear. This CDR3 is 15 amino acids long. The V and J ends lost 0 bases and 3 bases respectively, with 12 bases between them. Germline V CDR1 and CDR2: SGHAT, FQNNGV. In DNA, the CDR3 is TGTGCCAGCAGCTTAGAGCAGGCAGCAGGCTACGAGCAGTACTTC. This sequence encodes CASSLEQAAGYEQYF.

This clone showed up just a few times. The chain has TRBV3-1 (or the pseudogene TRBV3-2) and TRBJ1-1; D gene uncertain. The V end lost 6 bases, the J end lost 6 bases, and 23 bases lay between the germline ends. Germline V gene lookup returns CDR1 LGHDT and CDR2 YNNKEL (reference sequence). The CDR3 contains 16 residues. The CDR3 DNA reads as TGTGCCAGCAGTCCAAGAGGAGGTAGGGTATTCGCTGAAGCTTTCTTT. Translated, it gives CASSPRGGRVFAEAFF.

The rearrangement joins TRBV5-4 to TRBJ2-2, with TRBD2 matching over 7 bases. The CDR3 sequence is 16 residues long. Unmatched junction bases numbered 10, after V lost 4 bases and J lost 4 bases. Germline V CDR1 and CDR2: SGHNT, YYREEE (reference sequence). The CDR3 region has the DNA TGTGCCAGCAGCGAAGGGCGGACTAGAATCACCGGGGAGCTGTTTTTT. Translated, it gives CASSEGRTRITGELFF.

The chain recombines TRBV27 with TRBJ1-5; 7 bases are a match to TRBD1. CDR3 length: 15 residues. J lost 9 bases, V lost 5 bases, and 13 bases had no gene match. Germline loops: CDR1 MNHEY, CDR2 SMNVEV (reference sequence). The CDR3 sequence is CASSPGGHPSVPQHF. CDR3 coding DNA: TGTGCCAGCAGTCCAGGGGGACACCCATCGGTGCCCCAGCATTTT.

The chain links TRBV2 to TRBJ1-2; maybe TRBD1 (5 bases). Trimming removed 3 bases from V and 5 bases from J, with 10 bases in between. The CDR3 has 13 residues. The germline gives CDR1 SNHLY, CDR2 FYNNEI. CDR3 sequence: CASSDRTFYGYTF. The CDR3 DNA reads as TGTGCCAGCAGTGATCGGACATTTTATGGCTACACCTTC.

The chain links TRBV5-8 to TRBJ2-5; maybe TRBD2 (7 bases). Germline CDR1 reads SGHTS; CDR2 reads YDEGEE. The CDR3 extends over 13 amino acids. V was shortened by 2 bases and J by 4 bases, with 9 bases between the two germline ends. CDR3 sequence (DNA): TGTGCCAGCAGCTTTAGGGGGGGAGAGACCCAGTACTTC. Translating gives CASSFRGGETQYF. The full variable domain, in which reference TRBV5-8 and TRBJ2-5 provide the parts outside the CDR3, is EAGVTQSPTHLIKTRGQQATLRCSPISGHTSVYWYQQALGLGLQFLLWYDEGEERNRGNFPPRFSGRQFPNYSSELNVNALELEDSALYLCASSFRGGETQYFGPGTRLLVL.

CDR3 DNA sequence: TGTGCCAGCCACCTAGGAGGGGTTCCCTACGAGCAGTACTTC. It specifies CASHLGGVPYEQYF. This chain links TRBV6-5 with TRBJ2-7, with D perhaps matching TRBD2 (6 bases). The CDR3 is 14 amino acids. Germline assignment: CDR1 MNHEY and CDR2 SVGAGI. V was cut by 8 bases and J by 2 bases, with 16 bases left in between.

The chain joins TRBV11-2 to TRBJ2-7; TRBD1 matches 7 bases. The CDR3 is 18 residues long. CDR1 is SGHAT and CDR2 is FQNNGV in the germline V gene. Trimming at V came to 1 base and at J to 1 base, leaving 13 bases not matched to a gene. The CDR3 coding sequence is TGTGCCAGCAGCTTAGCCTTCCCTAGACAGGGTTTTTCCTACGAGCAGTACTTC. Its protein product is CASSLAFPRQGFSYEQYF. The variable domain in full, with the rest retrieved from reference TRBV11-2 and TRBJ2-7, is EAGVAQSPRYKIIEKRQSVAFWCNPISGHATLYWYQQILGQGPKLLIQFQNNGVVDDSQLPKDRFSAERLKGVDSTLKIQPAKLEDSAVYLCASSLAFPRQGFSYEQYFGPGTRLTVT.

To note about this clone: At the DNA level, this CDR3 is encoded by other sequences in the same sample as well. The chain links TRBV29-1 to TRBJ1-1; 8 nucleotides line up with TRBD1. The CDR3 sequence is 13 residues long. Unmatched junction bases numbered 2, after V lost 3 bases and J lost 2 bases. Per the germline V gene, CDR1 is SQVTM and CDR2 is ANQGSEA. The CDR3 DNA is TGCAGCGTTGACACAGGGGGAAACACTGAAGCTTTCTTT. Translated: CSVDTGGNTEAFF.

V is TRBV27 and J is TRBJ2-1, with TRBD2 identical over 7 bases. V lost 3 bases, J lost 9 bases, and 5 bases stayed unmatched. Per germline, CDR1 MNHEY and CDR2 SMNVEV (reference sequence). There are 13 residues in the CDR3. CDR3 in DNA: TGTGCCAGCAGTTTTATACTAGCGAGTGAGCAGTTCTTC. The encoded protein is CASSFILASEQFF.

The chain carries TRBV3-1 (or the pseudogene TRBV3-2) and TRBJ1-1; no reliable D call. CDR1 and CDR2 from the germline V gene are LGHDT and YNNKEL (reference sequence). Trimming took off 0 bases at V and 2 bases at J, with 10 bases between the two ends. The CDR3 has 15 residues. The CDR3 here is CASSQDVEGNTEAFF. The CDR3 DNA reads as TGTGCCAGCAGCCAAGATGTAGAGGGTAACACTGAAGCTTTCTTT.

This rearrangement joins TRBV24-1 to TRBJ2-7; D is unresolved. The germline V gene has CDR1 KGHDR and CDR2 SFDVKD. The CDR3 contains 11 residues. Trimming shortened V by 7 bases and J by 5 bases, and 8 bases separated the two germline ends. CDR3: CATSLSNEQYF. The CDR3, as DNA: TGTGCCACCAGCCTCAGTAACGAGCAGTACTTC.

The CDR3 sequence: CASSSRWGVETQYF. The CDR3 DNA reads TGTGCCAGCAGCTCCCGTTGGGGGGTAGAGACCCAGTACTTC. This chain connects TRBV7-8 to TRBJ2-5; a possible D gene is TRBD2 (6 bases). The germline V gene encodes CDR1 SGHVS and CDR2 FQNEAQ. V shed 4 bases and J shed 4 bases, with 13 bases lying between them. This CDR3 comprises 14 residues.

V usage is TRBV5-1 and J usage is TRBJ2-5, with 8 bases matching TRBD1. The CDR3 loop spans 14 amino acids. Germline V gene data show CDR1 as SGHRS and CDR2 as YFSETQ. V gave up 7 bases and J gave up 4 bases; unmatched junction bases: 9. The CDR3 nucleotides are TGCGCCAGCGTACAACAGGGGGTGGGAGAGACCCAGTACTTC. Protein sequence: CASVQQGVGETQYF.

The CDR3, as DNA: TGTGCCAGCAGCCAGACACGCACCTCCTACGAGCAGTACTTC. Its protein product is CASSQTRTSYEQYF. This chain links TRBV27 with TRBJ2-7; D not certain. The ends were cut back, 6 bases at V and 0 bases at J, with 12 bases in the middle. This CDR3 has 14 residues. CDR1 and CDR2 from the germline V gene are MNHEY and SMNVEV (reference sequence).

V usage is TRBV5-4 and J usage is TRBJ2-7; D gene unclear. Germline lookup yields CDR1 SGHNT and CDR2 YYREEE (reference sequence). Trimming left V 1 base short and J 5 bases short, with 7 bases between. The CDR3 spans 12 residues. The CDR3 is CASSLLGDEQYF. The DNA of the CDR3 is TGTGCCAGCAGCTTGTTAGGAGACGAGCAGTACTTC.

V and J are TRBV24-1 and TRBJ2-3, with a weak D call TRBD2 (5 bases). The CDR3 length is 15 residues. The V end was cut by 4 bases, the J end by 2 bases, with 12 bases between. Germline CDR1 KGHDR, CDR2 SFDVKD. This CDR3 is CATSDMRDTTDTQYF. The CDR3 nucleotides are TGTGCCACCAGTGACATGAGGGATACCACAGATACGCAGTATTTT.

The chain employs TRBV7-2 and TRBJ1-1, with D tentatively TRBD1 (5 bases). Germline V CDR1 and CDR2: SGHTA, FQGNSA. The V gene lost 4 bases and the J gene lost 1 base, with 10 bases spanning the gap. CDR3 size: 14 residues. CDR3 coding DNA: TGTGCCAGCAGCTGGGGCGGACCGAACACTGAAGCTTTCTTT. Protein sequence: CASSWGGPNTEAFF.

This clone was observed a few times. The rearrangement links TRBV29-1 to TRBJ1-2, with 9 positions matching TRBD1. The CDR3 sequence is 14 residues long. Germline V gives CDR1 SQVTM, CDR2 ANQGSEA. V trimming: 8 bases; J trimming: 7 bases; junction bases outside the gene matches: 14. CDR3 nucleotides: TGCAGCACCACGTCGGGGACAGGGTACTTTGGCTACACCTTC. Protein product: CSTTSGTGYFGYTF.

This chain links TRBV4-3 with TRBJ1-5; 9 bases are shared with TRBD1. The CDR3 is made up of 14 amino acids. Germline lookup yields CDR1 LGHNA and CDR2 YSLEER. Trimming took 3 bases from V and 6 from J; bases not matched to a gene: 3. The CDR3 sequence is CASSQTGGSQPQHF. CDR3 nucleotides: TGCGCCAGCAGCCAGACAGGGGGGAGTCAGCCCCAGCATTTT.

V usage is TRBV7-8 and J usage is TRBJ2-7, with 9 bases lining up with TRBD1. This CDR3 region has 15 residues. V lost 5 bases to trimming and J lost 3 bases; unmatched junction nucleotides: 8. Per germline, CDR1 SGHVS and CDR2 FQNEAQ. In DNA, the CDR3 is TGTGCCAGCAGCGAGAGTGGACAGGGGTTCTACGAGCAGTACTTC. It codes for CASSESGQGFYEQYF.

The rearrangement joins TRBV28 to TRBJ1-5; D unresolved. Trimming left V 3 bases short and J 6 bases short, with 6 bases between. Germline assignment: CDR1 MDHEN and CDR2 SYDVKM. This CDR3 contains 12 residues. In DNA form, the CDR3 reads TGTGCCAGCAGTTTTACGGGTCAGCCCCAGCATTTT. Its translation: CASSFTGQPQHF.

The rearrangement joins TRBV11-2 to TRBJ2-1; 10 bases agree with TRBD1. CDR1 SGHAT and CDR2 FQNNGV come from the germline V gene. The CDR3 loop spans 15 amino acids. V shed 5 bases and J 5 bases; nucleotides not matched to a gene: 6. For the CDR3, the DNA is TGTGCCAGCAGCCCCGGGACAGGGGAGAACAATGAGCAGTTCTTC. Residues: CASSPGTGENNEQFF.

The J gene is TRBJ1-1, the V gene TRBV6-5; TRBD1 is a possible D gene (5 bases). In germline, CDR1 is MNHEY, CDR2 SVGAGI. The CDR3 covers 14 residues. V was shortened by 6 bases and J by 4 bases, with 15 bases between the two germline ends. CDR3 residues: CASSFFGGGTEAFF. The CDR3 coding sequence is TGTGCCAGCAGCTTCTTTGGGGGGGGCACTGAAGCTTTCTTT.

This clone was detected once. CDR3 sequence (DNA): TGTGCCAGCAGTTTTGTTCGGGGAGGCACCATATATTTT. Amino acids: CASSFVRGGTIYF. The chain is built from TRBV27 and TRBJ1-3; unclear D gene. The germline V and J ends were trimmed by 3 bases and 9 bases, with 12 bases remaining between them. The germline gives CDR1 MNHEY, CDR2 SMNVEV (reference sequence). The CDR3 runs to 13 residues.

V usage is TRBV18 and J usage is TRBJ2-2; D not resolved. This CDR3 is 13 amino acids long. Germline V gives CDR1 KGHSH, CDR2 LQKENI. Trimming left V 1 base short and J 6 bases short, with 6 bases between. In nucleotides, the CDR3 is TGTGCCAGCTCACCACGAGATTCCGGGGAGCTGTTTTTT. This sequence encodes CASSPRDSGELFF.